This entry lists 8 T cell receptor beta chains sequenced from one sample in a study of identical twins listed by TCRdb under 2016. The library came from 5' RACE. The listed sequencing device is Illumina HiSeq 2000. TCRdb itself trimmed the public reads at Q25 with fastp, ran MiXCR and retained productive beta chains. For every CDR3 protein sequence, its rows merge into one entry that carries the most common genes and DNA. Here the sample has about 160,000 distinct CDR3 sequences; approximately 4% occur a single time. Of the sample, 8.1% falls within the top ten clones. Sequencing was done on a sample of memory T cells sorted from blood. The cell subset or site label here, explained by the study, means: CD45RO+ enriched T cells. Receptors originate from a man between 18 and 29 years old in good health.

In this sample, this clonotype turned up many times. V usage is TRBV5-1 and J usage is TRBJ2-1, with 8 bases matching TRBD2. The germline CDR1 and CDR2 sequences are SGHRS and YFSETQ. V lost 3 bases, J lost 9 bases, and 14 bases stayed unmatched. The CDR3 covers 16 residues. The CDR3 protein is CASSWGGQREPSEQFF. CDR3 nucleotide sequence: TGCGCCAGCAGCTGGGGGGGGCAGCGGGAGCCCAGTGAGCAGTTCTTC.

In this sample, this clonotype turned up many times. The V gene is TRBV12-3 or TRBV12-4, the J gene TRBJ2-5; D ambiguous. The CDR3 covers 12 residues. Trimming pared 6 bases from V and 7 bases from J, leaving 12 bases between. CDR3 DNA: TGTGCCAGCAGCCCAGCGCGAGCGACCCAGTACTTC. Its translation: CASSPARATQYF.

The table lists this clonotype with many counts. In DNA, the CDR3 is TGCGCCAGCAGCCAAGATCACAGCACAGATACGCAGTATTTT. Protein: CASSQDHSTDTQYF. V gene TRBV4-3 combines with J gene TRBJ2-3; D not resolved. Trimming pared 0 bases from V and 0 bases from J, leaving 4 bases between. This CDR3 has 14 residues. Germline CDR1 reads LGHNA; CDR2 reads YSLEER.

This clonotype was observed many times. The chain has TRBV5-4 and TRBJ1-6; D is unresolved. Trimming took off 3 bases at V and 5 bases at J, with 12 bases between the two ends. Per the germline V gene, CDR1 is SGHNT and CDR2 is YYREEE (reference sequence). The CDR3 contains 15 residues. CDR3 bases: TGTGCCAGCAGCTCCGGGAGGACGGATAATTCACCCCTCCACTTT. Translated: CASSSGRTDNSPLHF.

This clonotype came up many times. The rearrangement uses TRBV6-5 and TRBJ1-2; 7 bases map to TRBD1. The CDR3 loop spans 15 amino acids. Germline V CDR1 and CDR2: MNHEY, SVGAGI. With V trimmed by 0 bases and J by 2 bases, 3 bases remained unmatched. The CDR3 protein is CASSYSRGRNYGYTF. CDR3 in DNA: TGTGCCAGCAGTTACTCAAGGGGGCGGAACTATGGCTACACCTTC.

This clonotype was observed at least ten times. This CDR3 is CASSPPTLNEQFF. The CDR3 DNA is TGTGCCAGCTCACCACCGACTCTCAATGAGCAGTTCTTC. The rearrangement uses TRBV18 and TRBJ2-1; D is ambiguous. CDR1 KGHSH and CDR2 LQKENI come from the germline V gene. Trimming removed 0 bases at V and 6 bases at J, with 6 bases between. This CDR3 has 13 residues.

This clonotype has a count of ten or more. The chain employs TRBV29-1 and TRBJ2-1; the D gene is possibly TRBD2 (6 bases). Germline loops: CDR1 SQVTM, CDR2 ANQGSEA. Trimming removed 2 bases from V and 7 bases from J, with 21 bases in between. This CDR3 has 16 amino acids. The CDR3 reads CSVEMVGGHGGNEQFF. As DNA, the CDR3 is TGCAGCGTTGAAATGGTTGGCGGACATGGGGGGAATGAGCAGTTCTTC.

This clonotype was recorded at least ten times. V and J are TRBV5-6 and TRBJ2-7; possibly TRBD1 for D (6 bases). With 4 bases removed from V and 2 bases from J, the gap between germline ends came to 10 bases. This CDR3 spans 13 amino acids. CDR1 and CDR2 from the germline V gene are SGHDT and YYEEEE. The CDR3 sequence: CASSATGTYEQYV. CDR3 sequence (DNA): TGTGCCAGCAGCGCAACAGGGACCTACGAGCAGTACGTC.